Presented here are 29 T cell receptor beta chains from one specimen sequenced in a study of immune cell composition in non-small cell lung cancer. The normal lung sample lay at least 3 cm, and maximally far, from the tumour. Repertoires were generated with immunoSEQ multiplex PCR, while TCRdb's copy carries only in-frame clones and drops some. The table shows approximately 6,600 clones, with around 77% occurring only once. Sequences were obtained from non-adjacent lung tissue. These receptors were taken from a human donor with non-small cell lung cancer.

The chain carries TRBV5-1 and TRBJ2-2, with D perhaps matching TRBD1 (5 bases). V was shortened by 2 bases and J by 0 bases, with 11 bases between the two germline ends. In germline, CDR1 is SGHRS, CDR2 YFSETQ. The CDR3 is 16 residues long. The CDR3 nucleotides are TGCGCCAGCAGCTTCGGGCAGGGTACGAACACCGGGGAGCTGTTTTTT. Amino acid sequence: CASSFGQGTNTGELFF.

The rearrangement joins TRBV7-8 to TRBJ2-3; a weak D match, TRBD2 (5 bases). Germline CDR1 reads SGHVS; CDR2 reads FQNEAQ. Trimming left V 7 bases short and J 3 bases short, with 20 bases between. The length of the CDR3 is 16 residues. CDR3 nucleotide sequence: TGTGCCAGCATCCTTAGGCTGGGAGAGCGTACAGATACGCAGTATTTT. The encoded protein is CASILRLGERTDTQYF.

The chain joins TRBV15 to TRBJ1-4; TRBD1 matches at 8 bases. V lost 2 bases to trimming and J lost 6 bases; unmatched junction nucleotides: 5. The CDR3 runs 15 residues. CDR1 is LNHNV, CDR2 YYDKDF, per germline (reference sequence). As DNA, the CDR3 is TGTGCCACCAGCAGACCCCAGGGGGCGGATGAAAAACTGTTTTTT. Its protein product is CATSRPQGADEKLFF. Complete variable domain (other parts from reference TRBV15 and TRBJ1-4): DAMVIQNPRYQVTQFGKPVTLSCSQTLNHNVMYWYQQKSSQAPKLLFHYYDKDFNNEADTPDNFQSRRPNTSFCFLDIRSPGLGDTAMYLCATSRPQGADEKLFFGSGTQLSVL.

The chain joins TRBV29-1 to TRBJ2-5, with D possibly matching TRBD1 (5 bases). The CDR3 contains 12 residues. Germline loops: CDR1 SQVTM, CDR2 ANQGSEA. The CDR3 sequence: CSVGRDYETQYF. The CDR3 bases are TGCAGTGTGGGCAGGGATTATGAGACCCAGTACTTC.

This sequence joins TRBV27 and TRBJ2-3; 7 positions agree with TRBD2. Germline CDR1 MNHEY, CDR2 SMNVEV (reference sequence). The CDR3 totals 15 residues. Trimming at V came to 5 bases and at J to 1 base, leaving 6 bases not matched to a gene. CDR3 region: CASSNGGIRTDTQYF. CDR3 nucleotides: TGTGCCAGCAGTAACGGGGGGATTCGCACAGATACGCAGTATTTT.

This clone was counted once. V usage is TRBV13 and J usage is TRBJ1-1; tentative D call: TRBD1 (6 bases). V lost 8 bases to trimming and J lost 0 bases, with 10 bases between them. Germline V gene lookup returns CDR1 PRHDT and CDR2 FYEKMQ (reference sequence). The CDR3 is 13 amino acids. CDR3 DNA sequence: TGTGCCAGCGGTCGGACAGTGAACACTGAAGCTTTCTTT. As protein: CASGRTVNTEAFF.

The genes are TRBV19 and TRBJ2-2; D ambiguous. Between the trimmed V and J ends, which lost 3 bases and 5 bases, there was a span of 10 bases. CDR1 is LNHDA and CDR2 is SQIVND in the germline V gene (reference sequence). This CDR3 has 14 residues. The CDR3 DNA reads TGTGCCAGTAGTATGTACAGCACGACCGGGGAGCTGTTTTTT. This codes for CASSMYSTTGELFF.

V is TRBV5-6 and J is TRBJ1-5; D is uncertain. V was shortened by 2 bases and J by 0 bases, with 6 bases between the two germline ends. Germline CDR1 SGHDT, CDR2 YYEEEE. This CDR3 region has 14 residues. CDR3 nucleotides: TGTGCCAGCAGCTTACAGACTAGCAATCAGCCCCAGCATTTT. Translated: CASSLQTSNQPQHF.

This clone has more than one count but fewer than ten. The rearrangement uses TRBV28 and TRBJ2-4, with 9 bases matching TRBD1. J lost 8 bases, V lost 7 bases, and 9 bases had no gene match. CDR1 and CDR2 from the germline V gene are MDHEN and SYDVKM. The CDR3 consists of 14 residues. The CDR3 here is CASKTRTGADIQYF. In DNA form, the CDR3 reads TGTGCCAGCAAGACGCGGACAGGGGCGGACATTCAGTACTTC.

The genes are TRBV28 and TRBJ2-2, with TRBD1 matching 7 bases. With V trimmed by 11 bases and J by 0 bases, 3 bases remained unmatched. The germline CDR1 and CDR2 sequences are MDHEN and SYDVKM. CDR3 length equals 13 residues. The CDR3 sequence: CAEGATNTGELFF. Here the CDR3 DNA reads TGTGCCGAGGGGGCAACGAACACCGGGGAGCTGTTTTTT.

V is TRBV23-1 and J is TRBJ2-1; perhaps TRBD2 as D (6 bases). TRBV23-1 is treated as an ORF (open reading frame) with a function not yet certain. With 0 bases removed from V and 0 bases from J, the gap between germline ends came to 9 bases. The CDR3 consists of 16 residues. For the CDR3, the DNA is TGCGCCAGCAGTCAATCGGGGGGTGGCTCCTACAATGAGCAGTTCTTC. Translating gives CASSQSGGGSYNEQFF.

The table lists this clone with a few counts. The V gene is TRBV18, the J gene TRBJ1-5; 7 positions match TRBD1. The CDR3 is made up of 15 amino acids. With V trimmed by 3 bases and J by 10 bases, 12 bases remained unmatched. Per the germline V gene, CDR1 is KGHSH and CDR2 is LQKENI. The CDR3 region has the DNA TGTGCCAGCTCACCTCGACAGGGCTCCTTAGCACCCCAGCATTTT. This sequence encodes CASSPRQGSLAPQHF.

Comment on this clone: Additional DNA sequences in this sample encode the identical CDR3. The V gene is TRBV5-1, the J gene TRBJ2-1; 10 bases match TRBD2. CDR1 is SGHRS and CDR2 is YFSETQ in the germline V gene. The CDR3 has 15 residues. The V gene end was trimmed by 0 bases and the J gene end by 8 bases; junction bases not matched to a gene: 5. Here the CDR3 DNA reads TGCGCCAGCAGCTTGGTTCTAGCGGGGGAGGATGAGCAGTTCTTC. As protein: CASSLVLAGEDEQFF.

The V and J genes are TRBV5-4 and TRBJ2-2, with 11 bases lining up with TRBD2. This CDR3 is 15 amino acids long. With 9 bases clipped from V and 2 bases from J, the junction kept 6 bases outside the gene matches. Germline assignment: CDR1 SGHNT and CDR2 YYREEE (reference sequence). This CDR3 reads CATRLAGLNTGELFF. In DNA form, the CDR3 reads TGTGCCACCAGACTAGCGGGACTTAACACCGGGGAGCTGTTTTTT.

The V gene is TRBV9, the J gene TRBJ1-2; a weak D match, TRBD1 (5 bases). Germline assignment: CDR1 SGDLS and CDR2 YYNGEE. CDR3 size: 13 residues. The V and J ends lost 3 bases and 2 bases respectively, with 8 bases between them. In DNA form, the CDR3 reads TGTGCCAGCAGCGGGGGACTGAACTATGGCTACACCTTC. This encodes CASSGGLNYGYTF.

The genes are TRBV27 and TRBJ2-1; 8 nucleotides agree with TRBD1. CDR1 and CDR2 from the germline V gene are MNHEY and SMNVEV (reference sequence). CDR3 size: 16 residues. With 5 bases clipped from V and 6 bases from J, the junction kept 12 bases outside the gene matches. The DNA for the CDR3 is TGTGCCAGCAGTCCAGGACAGGGCCGATGGGGCAATGAGCAGTTCTTC. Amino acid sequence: CASSPGQGRWGNEQFF.

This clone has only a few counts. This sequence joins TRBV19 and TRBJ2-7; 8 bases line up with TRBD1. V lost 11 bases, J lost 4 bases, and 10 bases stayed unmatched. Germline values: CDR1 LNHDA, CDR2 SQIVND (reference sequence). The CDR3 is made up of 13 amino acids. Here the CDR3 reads CAPTLRTGYEQYF. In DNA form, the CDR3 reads TGTGCCCCCACCCTTAGGACAGGGTACGAGCAGTACTTC.

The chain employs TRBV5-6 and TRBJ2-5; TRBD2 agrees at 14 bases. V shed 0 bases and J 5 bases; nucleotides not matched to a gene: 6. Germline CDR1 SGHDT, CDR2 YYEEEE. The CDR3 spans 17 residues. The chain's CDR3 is CASSLAGTSGGFETQYF. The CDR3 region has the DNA TGTGCCAGCAGCTTGGCCGGGACTAGCGGGGGTTTCGAGACCCAGTACTTC.

The CDR3 here is CASSPQMGIAGGFGIQYF. The CDR3 nucleotides are TGTGCCAGCAGCCCCCAGATGGGGATAGCGGGAGGGTTTGGCATTCAGTACTTC. The chain uses TRBV9 and TRBJ2-4; 11 nucleotides line up with TRBD2. Germline values: CDR1 SGDLS, CDR2 YYNGEE. The ends lost 4 bases at V and 9 bases at J; junction bases unmatched: 18. The CDR3 spans 18 residues.

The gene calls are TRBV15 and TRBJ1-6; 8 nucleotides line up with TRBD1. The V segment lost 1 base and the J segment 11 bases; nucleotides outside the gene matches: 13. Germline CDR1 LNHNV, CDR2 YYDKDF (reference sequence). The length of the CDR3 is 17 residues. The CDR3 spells CATSRGKRTGKITPLHF. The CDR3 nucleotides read TGTGCCACCAGCAGAGGAAAAAGGACAGGGAAGATAACACCCCTCCACTTT.

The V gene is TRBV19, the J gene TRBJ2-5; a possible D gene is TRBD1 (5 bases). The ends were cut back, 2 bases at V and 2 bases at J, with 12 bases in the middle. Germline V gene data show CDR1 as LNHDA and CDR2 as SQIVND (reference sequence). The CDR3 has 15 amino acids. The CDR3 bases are TGTGCCAGTAGTATAAGGCGGACATCTCAAGAGACCCAGTACTTC. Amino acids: CASSIRRTSQETQYF.

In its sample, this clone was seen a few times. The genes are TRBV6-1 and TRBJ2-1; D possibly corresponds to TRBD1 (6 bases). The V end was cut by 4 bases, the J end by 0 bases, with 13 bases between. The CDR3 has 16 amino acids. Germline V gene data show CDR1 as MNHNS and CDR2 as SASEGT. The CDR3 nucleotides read TGTGCCAGCAGTGGCGACAGGTCGTACTCCTACAATGAGCAGTTCTTC. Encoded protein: CASSGDRSYSYNEQFF.

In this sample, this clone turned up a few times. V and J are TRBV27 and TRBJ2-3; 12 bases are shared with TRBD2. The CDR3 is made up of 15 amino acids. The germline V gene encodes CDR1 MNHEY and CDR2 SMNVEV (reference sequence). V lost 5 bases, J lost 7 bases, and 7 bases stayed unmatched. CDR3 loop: CASSPSSGRAYTQYF. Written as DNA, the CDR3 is TGTGCCAGCAGTCCCTCTAGCGGGAGGGCCTATACGCAGTATTTT.

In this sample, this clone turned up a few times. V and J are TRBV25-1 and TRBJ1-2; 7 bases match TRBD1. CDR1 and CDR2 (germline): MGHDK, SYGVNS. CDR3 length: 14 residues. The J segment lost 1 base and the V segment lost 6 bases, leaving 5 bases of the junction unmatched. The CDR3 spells CASRGQNFNYGYTF. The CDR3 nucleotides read TGTGCCAGCAGGGGACAGAACTTTAACTATGGCTACACCTTC.

The CDR3 protein is CASSVGNTATNEKLFF. The DNA for the CDR3 is TGTGCCAGCAGCGTAGGAAATACAGCAACTAATGAAAAACTGTTTTTT. The rearrangement links TRBV9 to TRBJ1-4; D is unresolved. Germline V gene lookup returns CDR1 SGDLS and CDR2 YYNGEE. This CDR3 has 16 amino acids. V lost 0 bases and J lost 0, with 9 bases in between.

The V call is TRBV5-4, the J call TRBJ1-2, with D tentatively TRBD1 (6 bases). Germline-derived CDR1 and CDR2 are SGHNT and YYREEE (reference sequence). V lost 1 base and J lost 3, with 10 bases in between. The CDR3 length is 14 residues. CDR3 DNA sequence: TGTGCCAGCAGCTTGCGGGCAGGGGACTATGGCTACACCTTC. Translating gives CASSLRAGDYGYTF.

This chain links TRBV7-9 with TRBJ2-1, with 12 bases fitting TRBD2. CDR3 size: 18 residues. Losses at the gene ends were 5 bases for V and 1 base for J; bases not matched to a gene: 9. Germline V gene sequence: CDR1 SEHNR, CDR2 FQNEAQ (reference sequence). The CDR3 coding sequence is TGTGCCAGCAGCCCGCTGACTAGCGGGAGAACATCCTACAATGAGCAGTTCTTC. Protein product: CASSPLTSGRTSYNEQFF. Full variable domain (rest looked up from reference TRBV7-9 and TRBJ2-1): DTGVSQNPRHKITKRGQNVTFRCDPISEHNRLYWYRQTLGQGPEFLTYFQNEAQLEKSRLLSDRFSAERPKGSFSTLEIQRTEQGDSAMYLCASSPLTSGRTSYNEQFFGPGTRLTVL.

CDR3 in DNA: TGCGCCAGCAGCTTCGGTAGCACAGATACGCAGTATTTT. Amino acid sequence: CASSFGSTDTQYF. The V and J genes are TRBV5-1 and TRBJ2-3; D is ambiguous. Germline loops: CDR1 SGHRS, CDR2 YFSETQ. This CDR3 region has 13 residues. The V and J ends lost 2 bases and 0 bases respectively, with 4 bases between them.

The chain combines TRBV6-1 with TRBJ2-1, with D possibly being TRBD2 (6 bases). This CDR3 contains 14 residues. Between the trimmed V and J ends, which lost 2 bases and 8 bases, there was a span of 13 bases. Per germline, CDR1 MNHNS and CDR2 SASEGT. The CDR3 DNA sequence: TGTGCCAGCAGTGAAACTTGGTCTAGCGATGAGCAGTTCTTC. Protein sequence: CASSETWSSDEQFF.